This T cell receptor (beta chain) was observed in a study of blood T cell repertoires in COVID-19. Study as a whole: Whether acute or convalescent, the COVID-19 samples came from the United States, Italy and Spain.

Germline values: CDR1 MDHEN, CDR2 SYDVKM. The junction had 12 bases not matched to a gene; V was cut back by 3 bases and J by 5 bases. The length of the CDR3 is 17 residues. Profiling relied on immunoSEQ multiplex PCR, and the TCRdb table lists in-frame clones only, not all of them. The sample lists 140,000 or so clones, about 80% occurring once. Individuals aged roughly 18 to 95 years were recruited from about two dozen US areas. Exposed participants encountered a COVID-19 case during the 2 weeks preceding study entry. The V and J genes are TRBV28 and TRBJ2-1; TRBD1 matches 8 bases. The sample taken for sequencing was PBMCs or T cells enriched from blood (not recorded which). This clonotype was sampled from a woman younger than 35 who had been exposed to COVID-19. CDR3 region: CASSFKMGQELHNEQFF. CDR3 sequence (DNA): TGTGCCAGCAGTTTTAAAATGGGACAGGAATTACACAATGAGCAGTTCTTC.